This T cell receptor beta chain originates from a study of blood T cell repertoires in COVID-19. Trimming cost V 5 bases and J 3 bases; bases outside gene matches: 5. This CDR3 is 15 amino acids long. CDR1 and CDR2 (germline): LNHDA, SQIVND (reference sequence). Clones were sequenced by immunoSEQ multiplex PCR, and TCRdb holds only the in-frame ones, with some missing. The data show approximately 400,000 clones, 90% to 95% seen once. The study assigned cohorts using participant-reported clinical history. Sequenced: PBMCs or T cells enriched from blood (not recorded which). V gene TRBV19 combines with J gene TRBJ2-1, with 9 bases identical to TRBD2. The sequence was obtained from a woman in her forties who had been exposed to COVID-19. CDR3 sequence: CASSPSGIFYNEQFF. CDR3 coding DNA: TGTGCCAGTAGTCCTAGCGGGATATTCTACAATGAGCAGTTCTTC.